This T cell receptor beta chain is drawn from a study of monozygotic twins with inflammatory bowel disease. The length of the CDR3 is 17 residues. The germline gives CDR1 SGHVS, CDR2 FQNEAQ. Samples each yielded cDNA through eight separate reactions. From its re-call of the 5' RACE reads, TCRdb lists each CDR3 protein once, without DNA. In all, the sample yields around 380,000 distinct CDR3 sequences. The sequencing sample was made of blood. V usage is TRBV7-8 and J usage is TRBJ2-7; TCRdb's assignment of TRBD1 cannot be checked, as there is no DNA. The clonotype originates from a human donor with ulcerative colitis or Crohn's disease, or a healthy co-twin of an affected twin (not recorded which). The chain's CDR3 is CASSLFPGDRGSYEQYF.